This T cell receptor (beta chain) was retrieved from a study of OX40 agonist ivuxolimab in advanced cancers. Study-wide context: Cancers in dose escalation were hepatocellular, melanoma, renal cell and head and neck. Patients with prior anti-PD-1, anti-PD-L1 or anti-CTLA-4 therapy were eligible; approximately 40% had some.

TCRdb's copy holds only in-frame clones and misses some; the assay was immunoSEQ multiplex PCR. The table includes 70,000 to 75,000 clones, 84% detected once. V was pared by 7 bases and J by 1 base, with 16 bases between. The CDR3 totals 16 residues. The sample in question was CD4+ or CD8+ T cells sorted from blood, obtained in a trial of the OX40 agonist ivuxolimab. The receptor was isolated from an adult with an advanced solid tumor such as melanoma, head and neck, liver or kidney cancer. The chain combines TRBV23-1 with TRBJ2-2; tentatively, D is TRBD1 (6 bases). TRBV23-1 is treated as an ORF (open reading frame) with a function not yet certain. The CDR3 protein is CASMPPGTRNTGELFF. Written as DNA, the CDR3 is TGCGCCAGCATGCCCCCGGGGACAAGGAACACCGGGGAGCTGTTTTTT.